This TCR beta chain was obtained from a study of CD8+CD57+ T cells in acquired aplastic anemia. With V trimmed by 3 bases and J by 0 bases, 6 bases remained unmatched. This CDR3 contains 16 residues. The germline gives CDR1 MGHDK, CDR2 SYGVNS. TCR beta VDJ combinations and CDR3 sequences were profiled from genomic DNA. TCRdb analysed the reads with MiXCR anew, one entry per CDR3 protein. In the table there are 65,000 to 85,000 distinct CDR3 sequences, roughly half of which are singletons. This sequence originates from a human donor in good health, serving as a control. V gene TRBV25-1 combines with J gene TRBJ2-5, with 8 bases lining up with TRBD2. Source material: sorted CD4+, CD8+, or CD8+CD57+ T cells (not recorded which) from PBMCs. Here the CDR3 DNA reads TGTGCCAGCAGTGAGGCTAGCGGGTTTTACCAAGAGACCCAGTACTTC. It is translated as CASSEASGFYQETQYF.